This TCR beta chain was sequenced during a study of cytotoxic CD8 clonotypes in ibrutinib-treated CLL (dated by TCRdb to about 2021). A note on the overall study: In this cohort, around 14 patients were treatment-naive and 11 to 12 were relapsed/refractory, while under 18 had unmutated IGHV. An average of roughly 270,000 productive templates and tens of thousands of productive rearrangements was obtained per sample. Samples at response were collected after a median of 12 months of treatment, with a range of about 6 to 40 months. Cryopreserved peripheral blood mononuclear cells were obtained before treatment, at response, and at either sustained remission or disease progression. Responses were partial in around 24 patients and complete in 2; after median about 63 months follow-up, around 14 stayed in remission and roughly twelve progressed. Of the 90 or so participants in the trial, about two dozen had longitudinal samples available.

General conclusions and limits of the study: Public clonotypes were rare and either contracted or stayed stable during treatment, and the rise in clonality at ibrutinib response reflected the expansion of private clonotypes. Baseline clonality exceeded that of age-matched healthy donors and correlated strongly with circulating CD8+ T-cell counts. Lymph node repertoires were not examined, and the timing of sampling was not matched between patients in sustained remission and those whose disease progressed. Clonality increased at ibrutinib response, stayed stable in sustained remission, and fell back toward baseline at progression.

V is trimmed back by 5 bases and J by 0 bases, and the junction contains 9 bases that no gene match accounts for. The CDR3 measures 17 amino acids from cysteine to phenylalanine. CDR3 DNA only is kept here, 51 bases in frame from base 1. The germline V gene (reference sequence) sets CDR1 to SEHNR and CDR2 to FQNEAQ. For TCR beta library preparation, about 2 micrograms of genomic DNA was extracted from cryopreserved PBMCs. Longitudinal blood samples from CLL patients on ibrutinib monotherapy were analyzed using high-throughput TCR beta sequencing. The patients took part in an open-label, single-center phase 2 trial of ibrutinib monotherapy. For this clone: Its cognate antigen has yet to be identified. Base qualities are not recorded, but no much larger clone differs from it by a single base.

Each clonotype received, on average, around 10x coverage in deep resolution sequencing performed on a MiSeq, where the target depth lay between 1 in 1 million and 1 in 200,000 T cells. TCR beta libraries were generated with the immunoSEQ hsTCRB Kit. Per the authors' processing: ImmunoSEQ Data Assistant and ImmunoSEQ Analyzer were used for data analysis, and V, D and J genes were assigned according to IMGT definitions. Clonality, which ranges from 0 to 1, was calculated as one minus the normalized Shannon entropy of productive rearrangement frequencies. Only overrepresented clonotypes making up at least 0.05% of the repertoire of each patient were included in the public clonotype analysis. Some 13 age-matched healthy donor repertoires from immuneACCESS served as clonality controls. Here the immuneACCESS table is served through TCRdb, limited to in-frame sequences with V and J called. Missing clones are a known gap in these copies; in checked studies unresolved V genes cover under half, and the rest lacks a known reason. D and trimming were read from the DNA, whereas the V and J calls and clone size are those reported in that table. For this sample there are around 310,000 clones; more than 65% appear just once. The ten largest clonotypes hold about 6.3% of the sample.

The chain couples TRBV7-9 to TRBJ1-5; 8 of the junction bases match TRBD1. The clonotype comes from a human donor with chronic lymphocytic leukemia. The sequenced sample was PBMCs, obtained before ibrutinib treatment. The nucleotides are TGTGCCAGCAGCCCCGGGACAGGTTTTGTTAGCAATCAGCCCCAGCATTTT. This yields the protein CASSPGTGFVSNQPQHF.